This T cell receptor beta chain came from a study of CD8+ T cells in alopecia areata. About the study: Twice daily, treated patients received 5 to 10 mg of oral tofacitinib. Affected scalp percentage gauged treated patients' severity.

The CDR3 sequence is 14 residues long. Per germline, CDR1 PRHDT and CDR2 FYEKMQ (reference sequence). With 4 bases clipped from V and 4 bases from J, the junction kept 7 bases outside the gene matches. Extracted from the samples, RNA was reverse transcribed into cDNA to serve as the sequencing template. Assay used: immunoSEQ multiplex PCR; TCRdb lists only in-frame clones, some missing. The sample contains roughly 200,000 clones, about 53% of which appear only once. The sample's treatment: oral pan-JAK inhibitor, 5-10 mg twice daily. PBMCs yielded sorted CD4+ and CD8+ T cells. The chain has TRBV13 and TRBJ2-7, with 7 bases aligning to TRBD2. The sequence derives from a human donor with alopecia areata. The sequencing used CD8+ T cells sorted from blood, collected at week 24, from a patient treated with tofacitinib. The CDR3 DNA reads TGTGCCAGCAGCTCGGGACTACTGGGTTACGAGCAGTACTTC. Translating gives CASSSGLLGYEQYF.